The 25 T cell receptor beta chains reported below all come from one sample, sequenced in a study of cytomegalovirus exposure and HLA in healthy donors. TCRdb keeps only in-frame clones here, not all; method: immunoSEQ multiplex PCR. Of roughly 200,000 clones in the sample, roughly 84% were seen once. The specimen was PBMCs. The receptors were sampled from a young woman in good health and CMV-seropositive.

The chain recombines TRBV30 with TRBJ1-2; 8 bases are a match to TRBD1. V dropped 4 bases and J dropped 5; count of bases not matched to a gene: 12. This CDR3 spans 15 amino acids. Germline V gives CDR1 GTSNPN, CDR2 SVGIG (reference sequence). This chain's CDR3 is CAWTPGQESPYGYTF. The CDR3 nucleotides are TGTGCCTGGACCCCGGGACAGGAATCTCCGTATGGCTACACCTTC.

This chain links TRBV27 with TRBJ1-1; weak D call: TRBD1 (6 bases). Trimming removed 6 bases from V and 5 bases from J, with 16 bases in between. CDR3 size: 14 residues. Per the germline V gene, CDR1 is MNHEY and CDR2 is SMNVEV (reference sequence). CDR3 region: CASRETGWRTEAFF. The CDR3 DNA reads TGTGCCAGCAGAGAAACAGGGTGGAGGACTGAAGCTTTCTTT.

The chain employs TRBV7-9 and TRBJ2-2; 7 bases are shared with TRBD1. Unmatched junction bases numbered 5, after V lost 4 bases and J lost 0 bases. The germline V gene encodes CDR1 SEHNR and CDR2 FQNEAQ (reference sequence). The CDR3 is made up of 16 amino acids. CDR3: CASSSIGTANTGELFF. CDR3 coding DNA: TGTGCCAGCAGCTCCATCGGGACAGCGAACACCGGGGAGCTGTTTTTT.

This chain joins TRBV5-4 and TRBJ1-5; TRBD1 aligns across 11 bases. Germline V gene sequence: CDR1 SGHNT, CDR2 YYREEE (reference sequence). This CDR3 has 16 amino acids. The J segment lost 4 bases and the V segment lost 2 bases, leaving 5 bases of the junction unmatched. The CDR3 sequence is CASSFPDRGLNQPQHF. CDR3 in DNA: TGTGCCAGCAGCTTCCCGGACAGGGGGCTGAATCAGCCCCAGCATTTT.

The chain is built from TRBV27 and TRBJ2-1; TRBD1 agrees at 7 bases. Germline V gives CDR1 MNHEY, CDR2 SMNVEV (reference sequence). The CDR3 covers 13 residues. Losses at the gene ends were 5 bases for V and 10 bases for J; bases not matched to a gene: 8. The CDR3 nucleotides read TGTGCCAGCAGTATGAGACAGGGTCGAGAGCAGTTCTTC. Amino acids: CASSMRQGREQFF.

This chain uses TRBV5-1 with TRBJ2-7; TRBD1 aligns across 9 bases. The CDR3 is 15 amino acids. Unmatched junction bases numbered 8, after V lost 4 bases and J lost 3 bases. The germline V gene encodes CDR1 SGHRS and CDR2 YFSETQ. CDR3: CASSIRQGESYEQYF. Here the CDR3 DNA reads TGCGCCAGCAGCATTCGACAGGGGGAGAGCTACGAGCAGTACTTC.

The CDR3 protein is CASQDREFGSYNSPLHF. CDR3 DNA: TGTGCCAGTCAGGACAGGGAGTTCGGCTCCTATAATTCACCCCTCCACTTT. The chain recombines TRBV27 with TRBJ1-6, with 8 nucleotides matching TRBD1. The ends lost 9 bases at V and 0 bases at J; junction bases unmatched: 10. In germline, CDR1 is MNHEY, CDR2 SMNVEV (reference sequence). The CDR3 contains 17 residues.

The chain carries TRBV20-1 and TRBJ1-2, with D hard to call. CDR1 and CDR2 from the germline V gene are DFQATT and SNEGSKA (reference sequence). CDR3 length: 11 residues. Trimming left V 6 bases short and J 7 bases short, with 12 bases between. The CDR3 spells CSAYHSGGYTF. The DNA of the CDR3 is TGCAGTGCCTACCATTCCGGTGGCTACACCTTC.

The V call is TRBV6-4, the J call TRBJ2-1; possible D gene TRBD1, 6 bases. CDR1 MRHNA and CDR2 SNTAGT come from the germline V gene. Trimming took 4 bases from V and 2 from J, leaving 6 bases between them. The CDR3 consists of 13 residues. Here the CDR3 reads CASSGTAYNEQFF. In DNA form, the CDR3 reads TGTGCCAGCAGTGGGACAGCCTACAATGAGCAGTTCTTC.

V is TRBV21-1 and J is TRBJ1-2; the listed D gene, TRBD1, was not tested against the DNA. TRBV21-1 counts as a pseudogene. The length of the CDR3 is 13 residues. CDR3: CASPRDSKMGYTF. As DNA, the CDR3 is TGTGCCAGCCCCCGAGACAGCAAAATGGGCTACACCTTC.

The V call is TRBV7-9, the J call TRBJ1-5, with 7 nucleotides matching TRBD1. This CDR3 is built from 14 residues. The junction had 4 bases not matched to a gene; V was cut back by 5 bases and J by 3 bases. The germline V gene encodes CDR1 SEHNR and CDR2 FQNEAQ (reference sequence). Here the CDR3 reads CASSGGQYNQPQHF. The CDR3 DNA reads TGTGCCAGCAGCGGGGGACAGTACAATCAGCCCCAGCATTTT. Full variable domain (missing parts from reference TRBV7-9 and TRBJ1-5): DTGVSQNPRHKITKRGQNVTFRCDPISEHNRLYWYRQTLGQGPEFLTYFQNEAQLEKSRLLSDRFSAERPKGSFSTLEIQRTEQGDSAMYLCASSGGQYNQPQHFGDGTRLSIL.

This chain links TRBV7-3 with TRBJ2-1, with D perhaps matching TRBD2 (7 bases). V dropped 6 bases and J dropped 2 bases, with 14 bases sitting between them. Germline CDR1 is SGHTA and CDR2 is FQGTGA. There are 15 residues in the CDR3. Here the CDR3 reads CASRGGAGTYNEQFF. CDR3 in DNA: TGTGCCAGCAGAGGGGGGGCCGGAACCTACAATGAGCAGTTCTTC. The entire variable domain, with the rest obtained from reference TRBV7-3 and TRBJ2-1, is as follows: GAGVSQTPSNKVTEKGKYVELRCDPISGHTALYWYRQSLGQGPEFLIYFQGTGAADDSGLPNDRFFAVRPEGSVSTLKIQRTERGDSAVYLCASRGGAGTYNEQFFGPGTRLTVL.

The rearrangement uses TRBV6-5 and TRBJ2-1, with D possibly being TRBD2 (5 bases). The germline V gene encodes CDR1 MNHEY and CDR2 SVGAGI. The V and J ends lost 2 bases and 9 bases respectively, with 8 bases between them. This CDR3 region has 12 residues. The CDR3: CASSYAGSEQFF. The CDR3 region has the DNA TGTGCCAGCAGTTACGCGGGTAGTGAGCAGTTCTTC.

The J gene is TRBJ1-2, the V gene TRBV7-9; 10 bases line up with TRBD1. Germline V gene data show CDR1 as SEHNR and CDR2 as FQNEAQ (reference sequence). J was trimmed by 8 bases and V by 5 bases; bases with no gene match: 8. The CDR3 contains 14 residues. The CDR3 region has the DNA TGTGCCAGCAGCCCCGCGGCGGGACAGGGGGGCTACACCTTC. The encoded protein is CASSPAAGQGGYTF.

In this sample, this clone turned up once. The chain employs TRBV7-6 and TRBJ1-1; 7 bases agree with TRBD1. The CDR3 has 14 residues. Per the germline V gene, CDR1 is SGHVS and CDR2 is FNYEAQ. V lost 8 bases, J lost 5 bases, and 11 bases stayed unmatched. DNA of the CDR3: TGTGCCAGCGAACGAGGGGGCAGGGGAACTGAAGCTTTCTTT. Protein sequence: CASERGGRGTEAFF.

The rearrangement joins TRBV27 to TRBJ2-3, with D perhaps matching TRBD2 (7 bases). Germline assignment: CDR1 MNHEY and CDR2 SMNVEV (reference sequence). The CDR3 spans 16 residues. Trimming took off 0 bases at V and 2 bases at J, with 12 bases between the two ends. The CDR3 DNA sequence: TGTGCCAGCAGTTTATCTAGGGGGAGGGTCACAGATACGCAGTATTTT. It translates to CASSLSRGRVTDTQYF.

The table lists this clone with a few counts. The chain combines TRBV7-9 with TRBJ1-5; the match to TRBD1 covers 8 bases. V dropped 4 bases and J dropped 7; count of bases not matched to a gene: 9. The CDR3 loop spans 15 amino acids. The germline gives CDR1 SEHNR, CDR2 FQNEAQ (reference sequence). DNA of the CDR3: TGTGCCAGCAGCTCCCGGACAGGGCCGGGACAGCCCCAGCATTTT. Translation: CASSSRTGPGQPQHF. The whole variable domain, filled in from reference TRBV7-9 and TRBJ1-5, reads DTGVSQNPRHKITKRGQNVTFRCDPISEHNRLYWYRQTLGQGPEFLTYFQNEAQLEKSRLLSDRFSAERPKGSFSTLEIQRTEQGDSAMYLCASSSRTGPGQPQHFGDGTRLSIL.

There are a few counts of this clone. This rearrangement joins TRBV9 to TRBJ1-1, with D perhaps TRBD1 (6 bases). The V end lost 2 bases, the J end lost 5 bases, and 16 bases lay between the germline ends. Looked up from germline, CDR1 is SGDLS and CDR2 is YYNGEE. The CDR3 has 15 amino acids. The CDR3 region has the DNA TGTGCCAGCAGCGTTTCCGACAGGTCACCAACTGAAGCTTTCTTT. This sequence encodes CASSVSDRSPTEAFF.

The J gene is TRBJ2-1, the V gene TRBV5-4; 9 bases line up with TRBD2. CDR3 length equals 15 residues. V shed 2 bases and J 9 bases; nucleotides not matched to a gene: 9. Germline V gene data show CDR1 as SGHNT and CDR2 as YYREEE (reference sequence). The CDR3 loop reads CASSFGGGASFEQFF. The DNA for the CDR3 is TGTGCCAGCAGCTTTGGCGGGGGGGCCAGTTTTGAGCAGTTCTTC.

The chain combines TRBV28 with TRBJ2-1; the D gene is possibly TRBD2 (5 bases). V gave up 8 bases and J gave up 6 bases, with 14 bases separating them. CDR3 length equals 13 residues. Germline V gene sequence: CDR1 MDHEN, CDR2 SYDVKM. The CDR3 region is CASGLPSGNEQFF. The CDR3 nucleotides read TGTGCCAGCGGCTTGCCCAGCGGCAATGAGCAGTTCTTC.

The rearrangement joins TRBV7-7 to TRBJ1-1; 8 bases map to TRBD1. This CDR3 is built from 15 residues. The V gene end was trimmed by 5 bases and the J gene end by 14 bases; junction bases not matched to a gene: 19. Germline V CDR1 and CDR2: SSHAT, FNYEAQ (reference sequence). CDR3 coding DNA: TGTGCCAGCAGCCCCGTTGTGGGACAGGATGGAGGGAGCTTCTTT. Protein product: CASSPVVGQDGGSFF.

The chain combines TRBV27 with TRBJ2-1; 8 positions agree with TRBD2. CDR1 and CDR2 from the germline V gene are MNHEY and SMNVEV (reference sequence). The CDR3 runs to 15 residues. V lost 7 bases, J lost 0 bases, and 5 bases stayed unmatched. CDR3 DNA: TGTGCCAGCACCAAAGCGGGGGCCTCCTACAATGAGCAGTTCTTC. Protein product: CASTKAGASYNEQFF.

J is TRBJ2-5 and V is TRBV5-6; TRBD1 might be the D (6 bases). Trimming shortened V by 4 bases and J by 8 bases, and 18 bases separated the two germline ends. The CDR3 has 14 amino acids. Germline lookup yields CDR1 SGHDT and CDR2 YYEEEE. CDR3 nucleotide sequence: TGTGCCAGCAGCCCATCAGGGGCGGAGGACACCCAGTACTTC. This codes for CASSPSGAEDTQYF.

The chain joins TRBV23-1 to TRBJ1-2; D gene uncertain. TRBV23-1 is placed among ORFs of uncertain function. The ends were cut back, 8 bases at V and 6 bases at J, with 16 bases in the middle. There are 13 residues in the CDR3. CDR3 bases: TGCGCCAGCTGCCCTCGGCCGGAGGATGGCTACACCTTC. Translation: CASCPRPEDGYTF.

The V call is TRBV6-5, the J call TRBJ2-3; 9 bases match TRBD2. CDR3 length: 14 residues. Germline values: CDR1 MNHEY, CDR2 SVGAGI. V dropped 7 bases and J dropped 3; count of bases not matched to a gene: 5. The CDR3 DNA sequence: TGTGCCAGCACTGCGGGGGGGGAGACAGATACGCAGTATTTT. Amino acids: CASTAGGETDTQYF.